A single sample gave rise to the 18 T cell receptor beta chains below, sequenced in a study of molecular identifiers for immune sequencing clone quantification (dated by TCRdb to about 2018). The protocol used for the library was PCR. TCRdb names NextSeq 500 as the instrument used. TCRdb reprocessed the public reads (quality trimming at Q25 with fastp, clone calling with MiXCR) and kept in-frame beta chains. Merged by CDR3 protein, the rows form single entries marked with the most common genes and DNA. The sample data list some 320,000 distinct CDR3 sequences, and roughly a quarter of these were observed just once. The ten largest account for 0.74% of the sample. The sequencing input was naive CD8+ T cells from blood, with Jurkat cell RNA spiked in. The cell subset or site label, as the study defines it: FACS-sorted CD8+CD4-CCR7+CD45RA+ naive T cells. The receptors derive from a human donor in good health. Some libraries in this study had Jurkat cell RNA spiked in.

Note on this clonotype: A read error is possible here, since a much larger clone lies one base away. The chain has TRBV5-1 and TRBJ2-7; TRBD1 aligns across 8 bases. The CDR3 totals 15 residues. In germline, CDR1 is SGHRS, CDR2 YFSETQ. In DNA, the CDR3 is TGCGCCAGCAGCTGGGAGACAGGGGAGTGGGACGAGCAGCACTTC. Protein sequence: CASSWETGEWDEQHF.

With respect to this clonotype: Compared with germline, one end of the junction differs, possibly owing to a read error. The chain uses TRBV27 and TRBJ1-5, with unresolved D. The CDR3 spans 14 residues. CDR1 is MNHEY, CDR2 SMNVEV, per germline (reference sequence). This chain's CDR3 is CASSLKAGNQPKHF. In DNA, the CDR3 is TGTGCCAGCAGTTTAAAAGCGGGCAATCAGCCCAAGCATTTT.

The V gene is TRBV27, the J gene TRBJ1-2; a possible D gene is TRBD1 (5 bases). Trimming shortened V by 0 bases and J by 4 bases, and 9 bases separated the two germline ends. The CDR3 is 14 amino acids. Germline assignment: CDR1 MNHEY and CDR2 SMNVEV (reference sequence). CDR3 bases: TGTGCCAGCAGTTTATCCCCGACAGTCTATGGCTACACCTTC. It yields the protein CASSLSPTVYGYTF.

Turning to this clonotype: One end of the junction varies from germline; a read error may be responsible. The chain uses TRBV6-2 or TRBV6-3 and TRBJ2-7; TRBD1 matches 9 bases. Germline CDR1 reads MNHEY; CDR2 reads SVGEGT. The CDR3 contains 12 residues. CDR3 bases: TGTGCCGGCAGTCACAGGGGGCACGAGCAGTACTTC. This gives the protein CAGSHRGHEQYF.

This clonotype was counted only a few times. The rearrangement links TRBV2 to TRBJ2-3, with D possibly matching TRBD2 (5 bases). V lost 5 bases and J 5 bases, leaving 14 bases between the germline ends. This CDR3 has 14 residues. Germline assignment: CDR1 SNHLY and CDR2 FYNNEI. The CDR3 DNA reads TGTGCCAGCAGTATCATCCTAGCTGTAGATACGCAGTATTTT. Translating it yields CASSIILAVDTQYF. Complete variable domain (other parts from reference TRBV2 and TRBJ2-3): EPEVTQTPSHQVTQMGQEVILRCVPISNHLYFYWYRQILGQKVEFLVSFYNNEISEKSEIFDDQFSVERPDGSNFTLKIRSTKLEDSAMYFCASSIILAVDTQYFGPGTRLTVL.

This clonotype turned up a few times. The chain's CDR3 is CASSLGFIRLGQVGTGELFF. The CDR3 nucleotides are TGTGCCAGCAGCTTAGGCTTCATACGATTGGGACAGGTCGGCACCGGGGAGCTGTTTTTT. The chain employs TRBV7-2 and TRBJ2-2; TRBD1 agrees at 8 bases. The germline V gene has CDR1 SGHTA and CDR2 FQGNSA. The CDR3 totals 20 residues. The V gene end was trimmed by 1 base and the J gene end by 4 bases; junction bases not matched to a gene: 17.

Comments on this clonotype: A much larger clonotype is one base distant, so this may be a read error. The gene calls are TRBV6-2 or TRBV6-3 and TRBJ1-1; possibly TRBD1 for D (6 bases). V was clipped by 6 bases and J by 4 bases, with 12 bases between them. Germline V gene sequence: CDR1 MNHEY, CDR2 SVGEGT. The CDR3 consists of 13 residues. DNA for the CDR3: TGTGCCAGCAGGGACAGTTTGAGCACTGAAGCTTTCTTT. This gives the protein CASRDSLSTEAFF.

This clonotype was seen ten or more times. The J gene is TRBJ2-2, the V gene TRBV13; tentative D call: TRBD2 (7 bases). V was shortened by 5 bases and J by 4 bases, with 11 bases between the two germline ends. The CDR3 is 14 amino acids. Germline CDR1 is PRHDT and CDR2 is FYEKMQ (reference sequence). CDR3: CASSQRGGTGELFF. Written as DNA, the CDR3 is TGTGCCAGCAGCCAAAGGGGGGGCACCGGGGAGCTGTTTTTT.

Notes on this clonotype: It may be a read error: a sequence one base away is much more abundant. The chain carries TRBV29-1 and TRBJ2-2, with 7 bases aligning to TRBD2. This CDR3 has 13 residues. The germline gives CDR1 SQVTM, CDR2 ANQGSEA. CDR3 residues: CCVEIAGAGELFF. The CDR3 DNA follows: TGCTGCGTTGAAATTGCGGGGGCCGGGGAGCTGTTTTTT.

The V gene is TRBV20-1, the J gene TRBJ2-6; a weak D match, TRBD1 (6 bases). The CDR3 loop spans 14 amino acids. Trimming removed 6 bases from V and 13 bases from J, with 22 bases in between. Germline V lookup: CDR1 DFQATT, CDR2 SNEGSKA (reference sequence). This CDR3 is CSAEKGQPLGVLTF. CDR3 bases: TGCAGTGCGGAGAAGGGACAACCTTTAGGGGTCCTGACTTTC.

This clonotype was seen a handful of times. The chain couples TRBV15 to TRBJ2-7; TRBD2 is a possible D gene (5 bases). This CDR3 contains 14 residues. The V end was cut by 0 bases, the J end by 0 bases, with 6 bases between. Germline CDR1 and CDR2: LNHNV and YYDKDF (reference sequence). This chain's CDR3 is CATSREGSSYEQYF. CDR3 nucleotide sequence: TGTGCCACCAGCAGAGAAGGGAGCTCCTACGAGCAGTACTTC.

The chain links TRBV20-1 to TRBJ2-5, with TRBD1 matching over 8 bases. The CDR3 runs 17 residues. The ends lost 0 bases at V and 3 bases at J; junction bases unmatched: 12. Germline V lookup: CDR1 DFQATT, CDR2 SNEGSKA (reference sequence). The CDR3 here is CSARDSGAGGVEETQYF. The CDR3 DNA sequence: TGCAGTGCTAGAGATTCGGGTGCAGGGGGCGTTGAAGAGACCCAGTACTTC.

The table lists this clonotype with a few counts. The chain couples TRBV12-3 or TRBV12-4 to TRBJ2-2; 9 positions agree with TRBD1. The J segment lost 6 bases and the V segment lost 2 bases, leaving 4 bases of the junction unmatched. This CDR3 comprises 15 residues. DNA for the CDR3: TGTGCCAGCAGTTTATGGACAGGGGTTGCCGGGGAGCTGTTTTTT. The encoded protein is CASSLWTGVAGELFF.

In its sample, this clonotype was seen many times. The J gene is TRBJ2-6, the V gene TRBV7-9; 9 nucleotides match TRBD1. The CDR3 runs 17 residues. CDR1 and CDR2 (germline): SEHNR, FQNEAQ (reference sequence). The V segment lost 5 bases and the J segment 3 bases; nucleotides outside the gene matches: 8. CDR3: CASSHPTGGSGANVLTF. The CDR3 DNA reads TGTGCCAGCAGCCACCCGACAGGGGGTAGTGGGGCCAACGTCCTGACTTTC.

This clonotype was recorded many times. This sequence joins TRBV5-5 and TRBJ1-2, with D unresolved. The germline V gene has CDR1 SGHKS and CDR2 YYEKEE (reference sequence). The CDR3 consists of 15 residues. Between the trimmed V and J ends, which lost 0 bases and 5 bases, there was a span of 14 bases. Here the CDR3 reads CASSLVVQVEYGYTF. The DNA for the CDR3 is TGTGCCAGCAGCTTGGTAGTTCAGGTGGAGTATGGCTACACCTTC.

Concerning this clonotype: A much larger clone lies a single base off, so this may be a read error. This CDR3 reads CVSSLRSGIDTQYF. The CDR3, as DNA: TGTGTCAGCAGTTTAAGATCAGGAATAGATACGCAGTATTTT. This chain connects TRBV27 to TRBJ2-3; no definite D call. This CDR3 spans 14 amino acids. Germline V lookup: CDR1 MNHEY, CDR2 SMNVEV (reference sequence).

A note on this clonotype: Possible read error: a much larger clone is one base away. The CDR3 bases are TGTGCCAGCAGCCCCCGGGTAGCGGGAGGTTACGAGCAGTACTTC. This sequence encodes CASSPRVAGGYEQYF. The genes are TRBV4-2 and TRBJ2-7, with TRBD2 matching over 10 bases. The germline V gene encodes CDR1 LGHNA and CDR2 YNFKEQ. This CDR3 has 15 residues. After removal of 4 bases from V and 4 bases from J, the junction contained 7 bases not matched to a gene.

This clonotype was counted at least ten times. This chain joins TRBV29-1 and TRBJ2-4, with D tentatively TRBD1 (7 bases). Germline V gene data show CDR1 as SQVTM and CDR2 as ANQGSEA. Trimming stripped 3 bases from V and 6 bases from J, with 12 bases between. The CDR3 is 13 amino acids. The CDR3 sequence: CSVDGGQLNIQYF. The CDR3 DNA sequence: TGCAGCGTTGACGGGGGACAGCTAAACATTCAGTACTTC.